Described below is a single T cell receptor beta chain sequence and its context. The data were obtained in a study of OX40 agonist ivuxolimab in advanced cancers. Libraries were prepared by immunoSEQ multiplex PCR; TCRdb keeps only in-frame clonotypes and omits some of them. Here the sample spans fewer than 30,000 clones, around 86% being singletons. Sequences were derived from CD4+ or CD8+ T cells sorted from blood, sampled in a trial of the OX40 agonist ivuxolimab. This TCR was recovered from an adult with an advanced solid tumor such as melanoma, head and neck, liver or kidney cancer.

This CDR3 is CASRALGQPQHF. The CDR3 DNA is TGTGCCAGCAGAGCTTTGGGCCAGCCCCAGCATTTT. The V call is TRBV28, the J call TRBJ1-5, with no clear D. Trimming shortened V by 6 bases and J by 7 bases, and 10 bases separated the two germline ends. This CDR3 has 12 residues. Germline V lookup: CDR1 MDHEN, CDR2 SYDVKM.